The clone carrying this T cell receptor (beta chain) has just a few counts. The CDR3 consists of 15 residues. Trimming shortened V by 6 bases and J by 0 bases, and 15 bases separated the two germline ends. Germline CDR1 and CDR2: MNHNS and SASEGT. This record comes from a study of T cells after yellow fever vaccination. TCR cDNA was made by 5'RACE template switching, adding a universal primer site and UMIs. MiXCR was run by TCRdb on the 5' RACE reads, yielding one entry per CDR3 protein. The sample holds about 210,000 distinct CDR3 sequences, around 6.7% seen once. This clonotype was sampled from a young man who received the YFV17D yellow fever vaccine. Here the sequenced sample was CD4+ T cells sorted from PBMCs, taken on the day of the yellow fever booster vaccination. V usage is TRBV6-1 and J usage is TRBJ2-7; TRBD2 is a possible D gene (5 bases). The CDR3 is CASRKERYNSYEQYF. CDR3 DNA: TGTGCCAGCAGGAAGGAGCGGTACAACTCCTACGAGCAGTACTTC.